What follows are 4 T cell receptor beta chains derived from one specimen sequenced in a study of blood T cell repertoires in COVID-19. The method was immunoSEQ multiplex PCR; TCRdb's version includes in-frame clones alone and lacks a portion of them. The sample consists of fewer than 300,000 clones, over 65% of them appearing once. What was sequenced was peripheral blood. The receptors here all came from a woman in her seventies with active or convalescent COVID-19.

The V call is TRBV4-3, the J call TRBJ1-6; the match to TRBD1 covers 11 bases. The CDR3 extends over 18 amino acids. Germline V gene sequence: CDR1 LGHNA, CDR2 YSLEER. The ends lost 1 base at V and 10 bases at J; junction bases unmatched: 12. For the CDR3, the DNA is TGCGCCAGCAGCCAAGCCCGCCCGGACAGGGGGCGCGGGTCACCCCTCCACTTT. Its protein product is CASSQARPDRGRGSPLHF.

This clone appeared many times. The rearrangement joins TRBV9 to TRBJ2-7; D is possibly TRBD1 (5 bases). The CDR3 length is 15 residues. The germline gives CDR1 SGDLS, CDR2 YYNGEE. The ends were cut back, 0 bases at V and 5 bases at J, with 15 bases in the middle. CDR3 DNA: TGTGCCAGCAGCGTAGCAGGCAGGGAAGGGGACGAGCAGTACTTC. This gives the protein CASSVAGREGDEQYF.

CDR3 sequence: CASSQALGGSESYEQYF. In DNA, the CDR3 is TGTGCCAGCAGCCAAGCCCTAGGGGGCAGCGAATCCTACGAGCAGTACTTC. The chain joins TRBV4-2 to TRBJ2-7; TRBD1 matches 7 bases. This CDR3 is 17 amino acids long. V was clipped by 1 base and J by 1 base; unmatched bases: 10. The germline CDR1 and CDR2 sequences are LGHNA and YNFKEQ.

The V and J genes are TRBV6-5 and TRBJ2-3; 10 bases agree with TRBD2. V shed 7 bases, J shed 1 base, and the junction held 2 bases outside the gene matches. The CDR3 sequence is 14 residues long. CDR1 is MNHEY, CDR2 SVGAGI, per germline. DNA for the CDR3: TGTGCCAGCACTCTAGCGGGGGGCACAGATACGCAGTATTTT. Translating it yields CASTLAGGTDTQYF.